The 20 T cell receptor beta chains below were found in one sample sequenced in a study of cytomegalovirus exposure and HLA in healthy donors. PCR used 60 Vbeta primers and 13 Jbeta primers. TCRdb's table, derived via immunoSEQ multiplex PCR, lists solely in-frame clones and lacks some. The top ten clones hold less than 4.5% of a sample with around 150,000 clones, approximately 80% of them seen once. Material for sequencing was PBMCs. The source is a man younger than 45 in good health and CMV-seropositive.

This clone was counted between two and nine times. This chain connects TRBV6-1 to TRBJ1-3; D gene uncertain. This CDR3 contains 13 residues. The germline CDR1 and CDR2 sequences are MNHNS and SASEGT. Trimming took 7 bases from V and 0 from J, leaving 7 bases between them. CDR3 nucleotides: TGTGCCAGCAAGGAGAACTCTGGAAACACCATATATTTT. This encodes CASKENSGNTIYF.

This clone showed up just once. The rearrangement joins TRBV7-2 to TRBJ2-3, with 14 positions matching TRBD2. V gave up 3 bases and J gave up 4 bases; unmatched junction bases: 3. This CDR3 region has 16 residues. Germline-derived CDR1 and CDR2 are SGHTA and FQGNSA. Written as DNA, the CDR3 is TGTGCCAGCAGCTTCGGACTAGCGGGGGGCCCAGATACGCAGTATTTT. It encodes CASSFGLAGGPDTQYF.

As concerns this clone: At the DNA level, this CDR3 is encoded by other sequences in the same sample as well. V is TRBV5-6 and J is TRBJ1-1; no clear D gene. Trimming pared 4 bases from V and 10 bases from J, leaving 20 bases between. Germline values: CDR1 SGHDT, CDR2 YYEEEE. CDR3 length equals 14 residues. Here the CDR3 reads CASSLLGDTPTAFF. CDR3 nucleotides: TGTGCCAGCAGCCTGTTGGGAGACACCCCGACAGCTTTCTTT. The full variable domain, in which reference TRBV5-6 and TRBJ1-1 provide the parts outside the CDR3, is DAGVTQSPTHLIKTRGQQVTLRCSPKSGHDTVSWYQQALGQGPQFIFQYYEEEERQRGNFPDRFSGHQFPNYSSELNVNALLLGDSALYLCASSLLGDTPTAFFGQGTRLTVV.

V and J are TRBV29-1 and TRBJ2-2; D perhaps matches TRBD1 (5 bases). This CDR3 is built from 13 residues. Germline lookup yields CDR1 SQVTM and CDR2 ANQGSEA. The ends were cut back, 4 bases at V and 3 bases at J, with 9 bases in the middle. This chain's CDR3 is CSVARVDTGELFF. CDR3 sequence (DNA): TGCAGCGTTGCCAGGGTCGACACCGGGGAGCTGTTTTTT.

This chain joins TRBV4-3 and TRBJ2-5; possibly TRBD2 for D (6 bases). The germline gives CDR1 LGHNA, CDR2 YSLEER. V was pared by 2 bases and J by 5 bases, with 18 bases between. This CDR3 is built from 16 residues. CDR3 coding DNA: TGCGCCAGCAGCCAACGATCCGTACAGGCGGGGGAGACCCAGTACTTC. Amino acids: CASSQRSVQAGETQYF.

The V gene is TRBV7-9, the J gene TRBJ2-3; D is ambiguous. V was cut by 4 bases and J by 0 bases, with 8 bases left in between. The CDR3 loop spans 14 amino acids. Looked up from germline, CDR1 is SEHNR and CDR2 is FQNEAQ (reference sequence). The CDR3 nucleotides read TGTGCCAGCAGCTCCGAGGCTAGCACAGATACGCAGTATTTT. Its translation is CASSSEASTDTQYF.

The chain has TRBV2 and TRBJ2-6; 7 nucleotides align to TRBD1. The V segment lost 6 bases and the J segment 2 bases; nucleotides outside the gene matches: 10. CDR3 length: 17 residues. Germline V lookup: CDR1 SNHLY, CDR2 FYNNEI. The CDR3 DNA is TGTGCCAGCAGATCCGGGACAGCCGTTACTGGGGCCAACGTCCTGACTTTC. Residues: CASRSGTAVTGANVLTF.

The CDR3 region has the DNA TGTGCCAGCAGTAGCCAGGGCCCCAATCAGCCCCAGCATTTT. It specifies CASSSQGPNQPQHF. This chain links TRBV25-1 with TRBJ1-5; TRBD1 might be the D (5 bases). The germline gives CDR1 MGHDK, CDR2 SYGVNS. V was clipped by 5 bases and J by 3 bases, with 11 bases between them. The CDR3 runs 14 residues. The full variable domain, completed using reference TRBV25-1 and TRBJ1-5, is EADIYQTPRYLVIGTGKKITLECSQTMGHDKMYWYQQDPGMELHLIHYSYGVNSTEKGDLSSESTVSRIRTEHFPLTLESARPSHTSQYLCASSSQGPNQPQHFGDGTRLSIL.

This clone was recorded a few times. This chain links TRBV6-1 with TRBJ1-1; the match to TRBD1 covers 9 bases. The CDR3 extends over 14 amino acids. Trimming took 4 bases from V and 3 from J; bases not matched to a gene: 3. Germline loops: CDR1 MNHNS, CDR2 SASEGT. DNA for the CDR3: TGTGCCAGCAGTGTCGGACAGGGGTACACTGAAGCTTTCTTT. Protein: CASSVGQGYTEAFF.

This chain connects TRBV5-1 to TRBJ1-1, with D uncertain. Germline CDR1 and CDR2: SGHRS and YFSETQ. V lost 4 bases and J lost 0, with 13 bases in between. The CDR3 totals 15 residues. CDR3 DNA sequence: TGCGCCAGCAGCCTTTTTTCGGAGGTGAACACTGAAGCTTTCTTT. Protein product: CASSLFSEVNTEAFF.

V and J are TRBV30 and TRBJ2-3, with a possible D match to TRBD2 (7 bases). The CDR3 sequence is 15 residues long. Germline assignment: CDR1 GTSNPN and CDR2 SVGIG (reference sequence). V lost 6 bases and J lost 1, with 17 bases in between. The DNA of the CDR3 is TGTGCCTGCTCTAGGGGGGGGGTAGGCACAGATACGCAGTATTTT. Protein product: CACSRGGVGTDTQYF.

This rearrangement joins TRBV29-1 to TRBJ1-1; 8 positions agree with TRBD1. CDR1 is SQVTM and CDR2 is ANQGSEA in the germline V gene. CDR3 length: 14 residues. J lost 0 bases, V lost 5 bases, and 5 bases had no gene match. The CDR3 spells CSVQTGAMNTEAFF. For the CDR3, the DNA is TGCAGCGTTCAGACAGGGGCCATGAACACTGAAGCTTTCTTT.

The chain employs TRBV5-1 and TRBJ1-1, with 9 nucleotides matching TRBD1. The length of the CDR3 is 15 residues. Germline V CDR1 and CDR2: SGHRS, YFSETQ. V lost 2 bases and J lost 4; bases outside the gene matches: 6. The CDR3 region is CASSLTGGDGTEAFF. The DNA of the CDR3 is TGCGCCAGCAGCTTAACAGGGGGCGACGGCACTGAAGCTTTCTTT.

The rearrangement joins TRBV7-3 to TRBJ2-3, with 9 bases matching TRBD1. V lost 3 bases to trimming and J lost 0 bases; unmatched junction nucleotides: 1. This CDR3 has 15 amino acids. Germline loops: CDR1 SGHTA, CDR2 FQGTGA. The CDR3 sequence is CASSFGQGSTDTQYF. The CDR3 DNA reads as TGTGCCAGCAGCTTCGGACAGGGGAGCACAGATACGCAGTATTTT.

The CDR3 protein is CASRSGVDTQYF. DNA for the CDR3: TGTGCCAGCAGGTCAGGGGTAGATACGCAGTATTTT. The chain uses TRBV7-9 and TRBJ2-3; maybe TRBD1 (6 bases). Trimming left V 6 bases short and J 5 bases short, with 9 bases between. This CDR3 is built from 12 residues. Germline-derived CDR1 and CDR2 are SEHNR and FQNEAQ (reference sequence).

CDR3 in amino acids: CASSTYRGSSYEQYF. The CDR3 region has the DNA TGTGCCAGCAGCACTTACAGGGGGAGCTCCTACGAGCAGTACTTC. The J gene is TRBJ2-7, the V gene TRBV7-2, with TRBD1 matching 8 bases. There are 15 residues in the CDR3. Germline CDR1 reads SGHTA; CDR2 reads FQGNSA. J gave up 0 bases and V 5 bases, and 6 bases lay outside the gene matches.

This clone was observed a few times. CDR3 nucleotides: TGTGCCAGCAGTTTTACAGCAAAAAGGGAGACCCAGTACTTC. This codes for CASSFTAKRETQYF. The chain has TRBV28 and TRBJ2-5; D call uncertain. Trimming removed 3 bases from V and 5 bases from J, with 13 bases in between. Germline V gives CDR1 MDHEN, CDR2 SYDVKM. CDR3 length equals 14 residues.

The rearrangement links TRBV28 to TRBJ1-5; 8 bases match TRBD1. Germline V gives CDR1 MDHEN, CDR2 SYDVKM. The CDR3 consists of 15 residues. V trimming: 3 bases; J trimming: 3 bases; junction bases outside the gene matches: 4. CDR3 amino acids: CASSLLDRVNQPQHF. The CDR3 DNA reads TGTGCCAGCAGTTTGTTGGACAGGGTCAATCAGCCCCAGCATTTT.

The genes are TRBV5-1 and TRBJ2-2; TRBD1 matches at 10 bases. The germline CDR1 and CDR2 sequences are SGHRS and YFSETQ. CDR3 length: 16 residues. Trimming at V came to 1 base and at J to 3 bases, leaving 3 bases not matched to a gene. Here the CDR3 reads CASSLPDRGDTGELFF. CDR3 coding DNA: TGCGCCAGCAGCTTGCCGGACAGGGGGGACACCGGGGAGCTGTTTTTT. The whole variable domain, remainder taken from reference TRBV5-1 and TRBJ2-2, is KAGVTQTPRYLIKTRGQQVTLSCSPISGHRSVSWYQQTPGQGLQFLFEYFSETQRNKGNFPGRFSGRQFSNSRSEMNVSTLELGDSALYLCASSLPDRGDTGELFFGEGSRLTVL.

The chain has TRBV19 and TRBJ2-7; 13 bases fit TRBD2. The CDR3 has 15 residues. The ends lost 6 bases at V and 5 bases at J; junction bases unmatched: 7. Germline values: CDR1 LNHDA, CDR2 SQIVND (reference sequence). The CDR3 DNA sequence: TGTGCCAGTAGGATGGGGACTAGCGGGGCTCACGAGCAGTACTTC. Translating gives CASRMGTSGAHEQYF. The whole variable domain, remainder taken from reference TRBV19 and TRBJ2-7, is DGGITQSPKYLFRKEGQNVTLSCEQNLNHDAMYWYRQDPGQGLRLIYYSQIVNDFQKGDIAEGYSVSREKKESFPLTVTSAQKNPTAFYLCASRMGTSGAHEQYFGPGTRLTVT.